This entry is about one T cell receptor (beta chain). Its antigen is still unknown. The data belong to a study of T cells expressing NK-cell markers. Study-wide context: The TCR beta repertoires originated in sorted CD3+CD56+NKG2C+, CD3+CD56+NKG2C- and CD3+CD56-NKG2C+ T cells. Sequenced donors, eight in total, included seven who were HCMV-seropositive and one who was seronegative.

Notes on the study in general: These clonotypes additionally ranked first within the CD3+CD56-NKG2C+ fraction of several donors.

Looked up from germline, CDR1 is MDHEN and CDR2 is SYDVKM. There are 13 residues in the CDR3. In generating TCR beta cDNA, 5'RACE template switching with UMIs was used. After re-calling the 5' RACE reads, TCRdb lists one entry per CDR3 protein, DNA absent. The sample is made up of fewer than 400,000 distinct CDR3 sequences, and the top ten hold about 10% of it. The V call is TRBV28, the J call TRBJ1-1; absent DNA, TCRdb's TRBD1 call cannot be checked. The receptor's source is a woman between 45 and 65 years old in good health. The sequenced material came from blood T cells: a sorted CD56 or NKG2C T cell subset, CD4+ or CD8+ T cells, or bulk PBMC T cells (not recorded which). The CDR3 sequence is CASSLSGPTEAFF. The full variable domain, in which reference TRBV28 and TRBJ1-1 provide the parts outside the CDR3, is DVKVTQSSRYLVKRTGEKVFLECVQDMDHENMFWYRQDPGLGLRLIYFSYDVKMKEKGDIPEGYSVSREKKERFSLILESASTNQTSMYLCASSLSGPTEAFFGQGTRLTVV.